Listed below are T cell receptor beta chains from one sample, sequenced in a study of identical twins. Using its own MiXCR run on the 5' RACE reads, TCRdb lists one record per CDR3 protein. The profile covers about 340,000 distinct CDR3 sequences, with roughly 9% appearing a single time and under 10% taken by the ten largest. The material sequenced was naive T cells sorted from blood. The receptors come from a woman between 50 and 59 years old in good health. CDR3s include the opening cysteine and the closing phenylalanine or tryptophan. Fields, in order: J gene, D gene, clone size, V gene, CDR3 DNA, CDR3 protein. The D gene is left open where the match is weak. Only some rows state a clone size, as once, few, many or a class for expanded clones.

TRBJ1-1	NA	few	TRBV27	TGTGCCAGCAGTTTATCAGAAAACGCGGCGGAAGCTTTCTTT	CASSLSENAAEAFF
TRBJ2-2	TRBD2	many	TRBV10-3	TGTGCCATCCGCGGGAGTGGCACCGGGGAGCTGTTTTTT	CAIRGSGTGELFF
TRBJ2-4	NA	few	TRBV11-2	TGTGCCAGCAGCTCCCATACCCTGCGGGGTGGATTAAACATTCAGTACTTC	CASSSHTLRGGLNIQYF
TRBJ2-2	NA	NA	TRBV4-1	TGCGCCAGCAGCCAAGACAGGACTCGCGGGGAGCTGTTTTTT	CASSQDRTRGELFF
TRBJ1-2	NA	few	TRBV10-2	TGCGCCAGCAGTGACCTCACCTACAAGCTAACGGGTGGCTACACCTTC	CASSDLTYKLTGGYTF
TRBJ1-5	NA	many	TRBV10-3	TGTGCCATCAGACCCGACAGTTCTAATCAGCCCCAGCATTTT	CAIRPDSSNQPQHF
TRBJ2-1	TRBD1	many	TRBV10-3	TGTGCCATTCGCCCGGGACAGCTCTACAATGAGCAGTTCTTC	CAIRPGQLYNEQFF
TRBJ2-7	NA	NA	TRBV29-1	TGCAGCGGGCGGGGATTGTACTTC	CSGRGLYF
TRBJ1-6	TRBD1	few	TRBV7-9	TGTGCCAGCAGCACCACAGGGGGTTTAGGTTCACCCCTCCACTTT	CASSTTGGLGSPLHF
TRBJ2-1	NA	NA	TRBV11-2	TGTGCCAGCAGCTTAGTTACACCGCCCGACAATGAGCAGTTCTTC	CASSLVTPPDNEQFF
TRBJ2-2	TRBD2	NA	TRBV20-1	TGCAGCGTACCCCCTCCCGGGACTAGCGGGGGTTTGGGCGGGGAGCTGTTTTTT	CSVPPPGTSGGLGGELFF
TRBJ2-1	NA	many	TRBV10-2	TGCGCCAGCAGTGAGAAGGAGCGGTATCCCTACAATGAGCAGTTCTTC	CASSEKERYPYNEQFF
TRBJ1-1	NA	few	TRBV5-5	TGTGCCAGCAGCGAAGACATCGGTGGCCCTGAAGCTTTCTTT	CASSEDIGGPEAFF
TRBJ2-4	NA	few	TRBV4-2	TGTGCCAGCAGCCAAGAGGGGGGAGCCGGACTCTCAGCCAAAAACATTCAGTACTTC	CASSQEGGAGLSAKNIQYF
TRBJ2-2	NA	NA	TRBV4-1	TGCGCCAGCAGCCATAACTGGGACACCGGGGAGCTGTTTTTT	CASSHNWDTGELFF
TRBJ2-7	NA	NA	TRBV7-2	TGTGCCAGCAGCTCGGACGGGGAGCAGTACTTC	CASSSDGEQYF
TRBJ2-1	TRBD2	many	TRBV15	TGTGCCTCCCACGGCGGGAGCTCCTACAATGAGCAGTTCTTC	CASHGGSSYNEQFF
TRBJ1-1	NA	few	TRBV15	TGTGCCACCAGCAGAGAAGCTGATCCGGGGATGAACACTGAAGCTTTCTTT	CATSREADPGMNTEAFF
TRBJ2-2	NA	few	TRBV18	TGTGCCAGCTCTAACCAAGCTAAAACCGGGGAGCTGTTTTTT	CASSNQAKTGELFF
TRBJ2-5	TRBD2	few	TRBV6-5	TGTGCCAGCAGTTATGGGGCTAGCGGGAGTTCGCGGGAGACCCAGTACTTC	CASSYGASGSSRETQYF
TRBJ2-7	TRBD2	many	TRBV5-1	TGCGCCAGCAGCTTTCGTTGGGGACTAGCGGATATATACGAGCAGTACTTC	CASSFRWGLADIYEQYF
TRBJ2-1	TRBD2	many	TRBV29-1	TGCAGCGTTGACAACCCCGCAGGGCTAGCGGCAGACAATGAGCAGTTCTTC	CSVDNPAGLAADNEQFF
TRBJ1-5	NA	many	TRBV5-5	TGTGCCAGCAGCCTGGACCCACGGGAGCAGCCCCAGCATTTT	CASSLDPREQPQHF
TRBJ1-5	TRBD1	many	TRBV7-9	TGTGCCAGCAGCCATTCGACAGGGTTTCAGCCCCAGCATTTT	CASSHSTGFQPQHF
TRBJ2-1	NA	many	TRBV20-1	TGCAGTGCTAGAGAGACGCCCAAGGATGAGCAGTTCTTC	CSARETPKDEQFF
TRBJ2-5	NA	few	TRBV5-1	TGCGCCAGCAGCTTCCTTAGCGCTCAAGAGACCCAGTACTTC	CASSFLSAQETQYF
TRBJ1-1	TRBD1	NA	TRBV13	TGTGCCAGCAGCGATAACAGGGGGCTAATGAACCCTGAAGCTTTCTTT	CASSDNRGLMNPEAFF
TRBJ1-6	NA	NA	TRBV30	TGTGCCTGGACGGTCATCGGGTATAATTCACCCCTCCACTTT	CAWTVIGYNSPLHF
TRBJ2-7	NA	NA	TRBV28	TGTGCCAGCAGTTATGAGGGGACTTCGTACGGGCAGTACTTC	CASSYEGTSYGQYF
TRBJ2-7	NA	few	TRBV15	TGTGCCACCAGCAGAGGCGGTCAGGGGCAGGGGGAGCAGTACTTC	CATSRGGQGQGEQYF
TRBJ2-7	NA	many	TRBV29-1	TGCAGCGCCGGACAGGGAGGGGTTGACGAGCAGTACTTC	CSAGQGGVDEQYF
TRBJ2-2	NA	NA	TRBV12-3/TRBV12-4	TGTGCCAGCAGTTCTCCCCGGAGGAACACCGGGGAGCTGTTTTTT	CASSSPRRNTGELFF
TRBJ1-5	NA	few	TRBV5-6	TGTGCCATCGATGACGTACGAGTGTATCAGCCCCAGCATTTT	CAIDDVRVYQPQHF
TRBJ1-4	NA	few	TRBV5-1	TGCGCCAGCAGCTTGGACGGCACTGAAAAACTGTTTTTT	CASSLDGTEKLFF
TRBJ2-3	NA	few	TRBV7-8	TGTGCCAGCAGCATCCCCAAGGGGGGGTGGACAGATACGCAGTATTTT	CASSIPKGGWTDTQYF
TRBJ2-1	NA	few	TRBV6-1	TGTGCCAGCAGTGAGGGGAGGAGAAATGAGCAGTTCTTC	CASSEGRRNEQFF
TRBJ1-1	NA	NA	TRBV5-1	TGCGCCAGCAGCCTCTTAACAGGCACTGAAGCTTTCTTT	CASSLLTGTEAFF
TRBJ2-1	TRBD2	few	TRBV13	TGTGCCAGCAGCTCCCCGGGACTAGCAAGTAATGAGCAGTTCTTC	CASSSPGLASNEQFF
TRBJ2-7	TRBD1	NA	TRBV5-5	TGTGCCAGCAGCTTAGGACAGGGGTCACCCTACGAGCAGTACTTC	CASSLGQGSPYEQYF
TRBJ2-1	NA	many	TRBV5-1	TGCGCCAGCAGGGAACAAGAGGGGTACAATGAGCAGTTCTTC	CASREQEGYNEQFF
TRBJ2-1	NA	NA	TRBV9	TGTGCCAGCAGCGCTGATCCGGGGTCTTCCAATGAGCAGTTCTTC	CASSADPGSSNEQFF
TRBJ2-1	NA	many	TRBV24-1	TGTGCCACCAGTCGGGATTTTGGGTTATACAATGAGCAGTTCTTC	CATSRDFGLYNEQFF
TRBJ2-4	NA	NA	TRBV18	TGTGCCAGCTCACCCCGCGGCGGCCAAAACAACTGG	CASSPRGGQNNW
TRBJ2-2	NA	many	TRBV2	TGTGCCAGCAGTGGGACAAAGAACACCGGGGAGCTGTTTTTT	CASSGTKNTGELFF
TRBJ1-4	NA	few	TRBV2	TGTGCCAGCAGTGACAGTTCTATGAGAGCAACTAATGAAAAACTGTTTTTT	CASSDSSMRATNEKLFF
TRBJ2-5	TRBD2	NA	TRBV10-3	TGTGCCACCGGGGGAGGGGAGACCCAGTACTTC	CATGGGETQYF
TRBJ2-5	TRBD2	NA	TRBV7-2	TGTGCCAGCAGCTCTTACGGACCTAGCGCGGGAGGGGCCCAGTACTTC	CASSSYGPSAGGAQYF
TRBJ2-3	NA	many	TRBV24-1	TGTGCCACCAGTGATTTAAGGGACACCGGATCCGGCACAGATACGCAGTATTTT	CATSDLRDTGSGTDTQYF
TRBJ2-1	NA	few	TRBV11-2	TGTGCCAGCAGCTTAGTTTACAAATACAATGAGCAGTTCTTC	CASSLVYKYNEQFF
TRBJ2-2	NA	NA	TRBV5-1	TGCGCCAGCAGTTACCTCTCGAACACCGGGGAGCTGTTTTTT	CASSYLSNTGELFF
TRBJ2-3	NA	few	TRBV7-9	TGTGCCAGCAGCTTAGCTTCTGGACACATAGGTACGCAGTATTTT	CASSLASGHIGTQYF
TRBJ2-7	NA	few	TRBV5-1	TGCGCCAGCAGCCACGGGGCGGACTACGAGCAGTACTTC	CASSHGADYEQYF
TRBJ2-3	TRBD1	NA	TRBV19	TGTGCCAGTAGTACCCGCAGGGGGGATACGCAGTATTTT	CASSTRRGDTQYF
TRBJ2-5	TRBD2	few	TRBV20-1	TGCAGTGCTGCCCCGGGGACTAGTGGGGAGACCCAGTACTTC	CSAAPGTSGETQYF
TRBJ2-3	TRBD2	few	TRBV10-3	TGTGCCATCAGTGAGTCGACCAGCGGGAGGGGAACAGATACGCAGTATTTT	CAISESTSGRGTDTQYF
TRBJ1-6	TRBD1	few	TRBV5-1	TGCGCCAGCAGCTGGACAGGGGGCGAAATCTCACCCCTCCACTTT	CASSWTGGEISPLHF
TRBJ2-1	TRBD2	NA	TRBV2	TGTGCCAGCAGTGAACTGGGAGGGCCCTATGAGCAGTTCTTC	CASSELGGPYEQFF
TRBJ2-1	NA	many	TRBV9	TGTGCCAGCAGCGTCTCCCGACTAAATGAGCAGTTCTTC	CASSVSRLNEQFF
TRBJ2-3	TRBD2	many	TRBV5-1	TGCGCCAGCAGCCCTACTAGCGGGAGACGCCCCGGCACAGATACGCAGTATTTT	CASSPTSGRRPGTDTQYF
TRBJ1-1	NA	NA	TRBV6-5	TGTGCCAGCAGTTATAGCTTCAGTGTAAACACTGAAGGTTTCTTT	CASSYSFSVNTEGFF